The 29 T cell receptor beta chains in this list originate from one sample, sequenced in a study of vaccination and CD4 T cells after COVID-19 (dated by TCRdb to between 2021 and 2023). Their specific antigens are unknown. Library prep was done by PCR. For sequencing, an Illumina iSeq 100 was employed. DNA from cultured CD4+ T cells was subjected to TCR sequencing with the Oncomine TCR Beta short-read assay at the Johns Hopkins FTIC core. The raw public reads went through TCRdb reprocessing: fastp at Q25, MiXCR clone calling, in-frame beta chains kept. Each entry is one CDR3 protein sequence, shown with its most common DNA and genes. For this sample there are about 15,000 distinct CDR3 sequences; roughly two fifths appear just once. 4.5% to 7% of the sample goes to the ten largest clones. This sample's treatment or condition label indicates: roughly 10-day PBMC culture with coronavirus spike peptide pools or control peptides (ViraFEST assay).

The sequences come from CD4+ T cells from blood, cultured in vitro, collected before SARS-CoV-2 vaccination. These receptors all stem from a human donor who had recovered from COVID-19.

This clonotype was observed a handful of times. The V gene is TRBV7-9, the J gene TRBJ1-3, with a weak D call TRBD1 (6 bases). The CDR3 consists of 17 residues. Trimming shortened V by 5 bases and J by 4 bases, and 21 bases separated the two germline ends. Germline CDR1 SEHNR, CDR2 FQNEAQ (reference sequence). As DNA, the CDR3 is TGTGCCAGCAGCCCCCGAGGGGCCAGGGGAGGCGGAAACACCATATATTTT. It yields the protein CASSPRGARGGGNTIYF.

The rearrangement uses TRBV12-5 and TRBJ1-2, with TRBD1 identical over 9 bases. In germline, CDR1 is LGHNT, CDR2 FRNRAP. This CDR3 spans 15 amino acids. Trimming at V came to 1 base and at J to 2 bases, leaving 2 bases not matched to a gene. The CDR3 sequence is CASGLGTGANYGYTF. CDR3 DNA sequence: TGTGCTAGTGGTTTGGGGACAGGGGCCAACTATGGCTACACCTTC.

The J gene is TRBJ1-5, the V gene TRBV19, with D perhaps matching TRBD1 (5 bases). CDR3 size: 17 residues. The germline CDR1 and CDR2 sequences are LNHDA and SQIVND (reference sequence). V was shortened by 4 bases and J by 5 bases, with 21 bases between the two germline ends. CDR3 in amino acids: CASSKGQGLFLDQPQHF. The DNA for the CDR3 is TGTGCCAGTAGTAAGGGGCAGGGTCTTTTCCTCGATCAGCCCCAGCATTTT.

This rearrangement joins TRBV20-1 to TRBJ1-3; D remains unclear. This CDR3 contains 15 residues. CDR1 is DFQATT, CDR2 SNEGSKA, per germline (reference sequence). Trimming cost V 2 bases and J 3 bases, with 14 bases left between them. The CDR3 DNA sequence: TGCAGTGCTAGATCCGACGGTAGCTATGGAAACACCATATATTTT. Translating gives CSARSDGSYGNTIYF.

The gene calls are TRBV20-1 and TRBJ2-7; D remains ambiguous. The CDR3 is 12 amino acids. V lost 4 bases and J lost 0, with 7 bases in between. Germline loops: CDR1 DFQATT, CDR2 SNEGSKA (reference sequence). In DNA form, the CDR3 reads TGCAGTGCTACCGGCGGCTCCTACGAGCAGTACTTC. Translated, it gives CSATGGSYEQYF.

The V call is TRBV7-2, the J call TRBJ1-2; 8 nucleotides align to TRBD1. Germline V gene data show CDR1 as SGHTA and CDR2 as FQGNSA. With 5 bases clipped from V and 7 bases from J, the junction kept 9 bases outside the gene matches. This CDR3 region has 14 residues. The CDR3 region has the DNA TGTGCCAGCAGCGGACAGGGAGGAGCGTTTGGCTACACCTTC. Encoded protein: CASSGQGGAFGYTF.

This clonotype was observed a handful of times. The chain links TRBV28 to TRBJ1-5; D is undetermined. CDR3 length: 16 residues. Trimming shortened V by 3 bases and J by 4 bases, and 16 bases separated the two germline ends. Germline CDR1 MDHEN, CDR2 SYDVKM. The CDR3 DNA follows: TGTGCCAGCAGTTTCCAACTCTCCGATAGTAATCAGCCCCAGCATTTT. It is translated as CASSFQLSDSNQPQHF.

This chain connects TRBV20-1 to TRBJ2-3; 9 bases match TRBD1. The V gene end was trimmed by 3 bases and the J gene end by 3 bases; junction bases not matched to a gene: 7. Germline CDR1 reads DFQATT; CDR2 reads SNEGSKA (reference sequence). The CDR3 is 15 amino acids. The CDR3 region has the DNA TGCAGTGCTAGGGTCGACAGGGGGTTTACAGATACGCAGTATTTT. Translation: CSARVDRGFTDTQYF.

The gene calls are TRBV7-9 and TRBJ2-2; D is possibly TRBD2 (7 bases). The CDR3 totals 14 residues. The germline CDR1 and CDR2 sequences are SEHNR and FQNEAQ (reference sequence). Deletions cut 6 bases from V and 7 bases from J, with 15 bases between. CDR3 residues: CASRRGGGFGELFF. The CDR3, as DNA: TGTGCCAGCAGGAGAGGGGGGGGCTTCGGGGAGCTGTTTTTT.

The chain links TRBV19 to TRBJ2-1; D unresolved. The V and J ends lost 7 bases and 0 bases respectively, with 13 bases between them. CDR3 length equals 15 residues. Germline loops: CDR1 LNHDA, CDR2 SQIVND (reference sequence). This chain's CDR3 is CASTLDRSSYNEQFF. The CDR3 DNA follows: TGTGCCAGTACCCTAGACCGCAGCTCCTACAATGAGCAGTTCTTC.

The rearrangement joins TRBV11-3 to TRBJ2-7; D remains ambiguous. The V and J ends lost 3 bases and 0 bases respectively, with 9 bases between them. Germline CDR1 reads SGHNT; CDR2 reads YENEEA. This CDR3 region has 14 residues. For the CDR3, the DNA is TGTGCCAGCAGCTTTGAAGGGAACTCCTACGAGCAGTACTTC. Protein: CASSFEGNSYEQYF.

This clonotype was picked up a small number of times. The V gene is TRBV20-1, the J gene TRBJ2-2, with 8 bases lining up with TRBD2. Germline V gene sequence: CDR1 DFQATT, CDR2 SNEGSKA (reference sequence). The length of the CDR3 is 15 residues. V was clipped by 5 bases and J by 1 base; unmatched bases: 6. CDR3 region: CSAGAGGGNTGELFF. The CDR3 DNA sequence: TGCAGTGCTGGGGCGGGAGGCGGGAACACCGGGGAGCTGTTTTTT.

J is TRBJ2-2 and V is TRBV2; TRBD2 matches 9 bases. Germline V gene lookup returns CDR1 SNHLY and CDR2 FYNNEI. V dropped 6 bases and J dropped 7; count of bases not matched to a gene: 12. The CDR3 spans 16 residues. Here the CDR3 reads CASRRLAGNLGGELFF. In DNA form, the CDR3 reads TGTGCCAGCAGACGTCTAGCGGGGAACTTAGGCGGGGAGCTGTTTTTT.

This clonotype was observed a few times. The J gene is TRBJ2-2, the V gene TRBV27, with D possibly TRBD2 on 5 matching bases. This CDR3 spans 15 amino acids. Germline values: CDR1 MNHEY, CDR2 SMNVEV (reference sequence). V lost 6 bases and J 5 bases, leaving 16 bases between the germline ends. CDR3 amino acids: CASRFRESGTGELFF. As DNA, the CDR3 is TGTGCCAGCAGATTTAGGGAGTCGGGTACCGGGGAGCTGTTTTTT.

This chain uses TRBV11-3 with TRBJ2-3, with D unclear. V was shortened by 4 bases and J by 0 bases, with 14 bases between the two germline ends. This CDR3 region has 16 residues. Germline V gene data show CDR1 as SGHNT and CDR2 as YENEEA. DNA of the CDR3: TGTGCCAGCAGCTCAGTTGGTGGGCTGAGCACAGATACGCAGTATTTT. Its translation: CASSSVGGLSTDTQYF.

The V call is TRBV14, the J call TRBJ2-5, with TRBD2 matching 10 bases. The CDR3 is 19 residues long. Trimming cost V 0 bases and J 9 bases; bases outside gene matches: 19. Germline assignment: CDR1 SGHDN and CDR2 FVKESK. The CDR3 spells CASSQDRASGGPWSAAQYF. CDR3 coding DNA: TGTGCCAGCAGCCAAGATCGGGCTAGCGGGGGCCCATGGTCCGCGGCCCAGTACTTC. The entire variable domain, with the rest obtained from reference TRBV14 and TRBJ2-5, is as follows: EAGVTQFPSHSVIEKGQTVTLRCDPISGHDNLYWYRRVMGKEIKFLLHFVKESKQDESGMPNNRFLAERTGGTYSTLKVQPAELEDSGVYFCASSQDRASGGPWSAAQYFGPGTRLLVL.

This clonotype rates as medium-sized. The J gene is TRBJ2-7, the V gene TRBV2; D is uncertain. Deletions cut 5 bases from V and 0 bases from J, with 8 bases between. CDR1 SNHLY and CDR2 FYNNEI come from the germline V gene. This CDR3 comprises 13 residues. CDR3 region: CASSLQLSYEQYF. CDR3 DNA sequence: TGTGCCAGCAGTCTCCAACTCTCCTACGAGCAGTACTTC. Full variable domain (remainder filled in from reference TRBV2 and TRBJ2-7): EPEVTQTPSHQVTQMGQEVILRCVPISNHLYFYWYRQILGQKVEFLVSFYNNEISEKSEIFDDQFSVERPDGSNFTLKIRSTKLEDSAMYFCASSLQLSYEQYFGPGTRLTVT.

The chain joins TRBV6-2 or TRBV6-3 to TRBJ1-6; D gene ambiguous. The germline CDR1 and CDR2 sequences are MNHEY and SVGEGT. V lost 7 bases to trimming and J lost 6 bases, with 13 bases between them. The CDR3 covers 14 residues. The CDR3 loop is CASNDHGPNSPLHF. CDR3 bases: TGTGCCAGCAACGACCACGGTCCTAATTCACCCCTCCACTTT.

J is TRBJ1-6 and V is TRBV2; a weak D match, TRBD1 (5 bases). Trimming pared 5 bases from V and 7 bases from J, leaving 15 bases between. Per the germline V gene, CDR1 is SNHLY and CDR2 is FYNNEI. The CDR3 is 15 amino acids. CDR3 sequence (DNA): TGTGCCAGCAGTAGAGGGGACGGTAGAAATTCACCCCTCCACTTT. Protein: CASSRGDGRNSPLHF.

This clonotype was counted only a few times. The chain has TRBV6-1 and TRBJ2-5; 7 bases agree with TRBD2. The junction had 6 bases not matched to a gene; V was cut back by 6 bases and J by 5 bases. CDR1 and CDR2 (germline): MNHNS, SASEGT. The length of the CDR3 is 13 residues. CDR3 bases: TGTGCCAGCAGCTGGGGGGGATCCGAGACCCAGTACTTC. Translating it yields CASSWGGSETQYF.

V gene TRBV6-2 or TRBV6-3 combines with J gene TRBJ2-1; D is perhaps TRBD1 (6 bases). Trimming cost V 2 bases and J 9 bases, with 8 bases left between them. The CDR3 runs 12 residues. Germline CDR1 is MNHEY and CDR2 is SVGEGT. DNA of the CDR3: TGTGCCAGCAGTTACCGACAGGCTGAGCAGTTCTTC. It yields the protein CASSYRQAEQFF.

This clonotype was detected a few times. The J gene is TRBJ2-5, the V gene TRBV28; no definite D call. The CDR3 loop spans 12 amino acids. Trimming took 6 bases from V and 0 from J, leaving 5 bases between them. From germline, CDR1 is MDHEN and CDR2 SYDVKM. The CDR3 nucleotides read TGTGCCAGCAGCTCTAACCAAGAGACCCAGTACTTC. It codes for CASSSNQETQYF.

The V gene is TRBV5-1, the J gene TRBJ1-2; D not certain. This CDR3 contains 14 residues. Trimming stripped 4 bases from V and 5 bases from J, with 15 bases between. Per the germline V gene, CDR1 is SGHRS and CDR2 is YFSETQ. The CDR3 spells CASSRLETSYGYTF. The DNA for the CDR3 is TGCGCCAGCAGCCGCCTGGAAACGTCTTATGGCTACACCTTC.

The chain recombines TRBV6-2 or TRBV6-3 with TRBJ1-3; TRBD1 is a possible D gene (5 bases). Germline CDR1 MNHEY, CDR2 SVGEGT. This CDR3 has 14 amino acids. V was cut by 6 bases and J by 2 bases, with 11 bases left in between. The CDR3 coding sequence is TGTGCCAGCAGCGTACAGGTTACTGGAAACACCATATATTTT. Its translation: CASSVQVTGNTIYF.

This clonotype appeared a few times. This chain joins TRBV6-1 and TRBJ1-2, with a weak D call TRBD1 (5 bases). Germline CDR1 and CDR2: MNHNS and SASEGT. CDR3 length: 11 amino acids. V gave up 8 bases and J gave up 5 bases, with 9 bases separating them. For the CDR3, the DNA is TGTGCCAGCCGTCGGGGGTATGGCTACACCTTC. As protein: CASRRGYGYTF.

V gene TRBV7-2 combines with J gene TRBJ1-4, with a possible D match to TRBD1 (6 bases). The V end was cut by 4 bases, the J end by 7 bases, with 13 bases between. The CDR3 has 14 amino acids. CDR1 is SGHTA and CDR2 is FQGNSA in the germline V gene. The CDR3 sequence is CASSYGTFGEKLFF. As DNA, the CDR3 is TGTGCCAGCAGCTACGGGACATTCGGTGAAAAACTGTTTTTT.

The genes are TRBV5-4 and TRBJ2-2; 16 bases agree with TRBD2. The J segment lost 7 bases and the V segment lost 2 bases, leaving 2 bases of the junction unmatched. The germline V gene encodes CDR1 SGHNT and CDR2 YYREEE (reference sequence). This CDR3 has 16 amino acids. The CDR3 DNA reads TGTGCCAGCAGCTTCGGGACTAGCGGGAGGGTCGGGGAGCTGTTTTTT. Its protein product is CASSFGTSGRVGELFF.

This clonotype was seen more than once but under ten times. The rearrangement joins TRBV2 to TRBJ1-1; 8 bases match TRBD1. This CDR3 has 12 amino acids. Trimming took 8 bases from V and 7 from J; bases not matched to a gene: 6. Germline V lookup: CDR1 SNHLY, CDR2 FYNNEI. DNA for the CDR3: TGTGCCAGCGCCCTAGGGACAGGTGAAGCTTTCTTT. This gives the protein CASALGTGEAFF.

This chain links TRBV7-6 with TRBJ2-3; 10 positions match TRBD1. V gave up 5 bases and J gave up 5 bases; unmatched junction bases: 7. In germline, CDR1 is SGHVS, CDR2 FNYEAQ. This CDR3 spans 15 amino acids. The CDR3 DNA reads as TGTGCCAGCAGCCTAGGGACAGGGGCTGGAGATACGCAGTATTTT. Protein sequence: CASSLGTGAGDTQYF.